This T cell receptor beta chain was retrieved from a study of response to subunit inactivated influenza vaccine. TCRdb analysed the RT-PCR reads with MiXCR anew, one entry per CDR3 protein. Seen here are a few hundred thousand distinct CDR3 sequences, 10% to 12% observed once, and the top ten hold 9.5% to 11%. The CDR3 runs 15 residues. Unmatched junction bases numbered 5, after V lost 5 bases and J lost 4 bases. From germline, CDR1 is SGHRS and CDR2 YFSETQ. The same data also went into a second study, on T cells expressing NK-cell markers. That work adds: cDNA encoding TCR beta was synthesized via 5'RACE template switching incorporating UMIs.

Sequences were derived from PBMCs from blood, sampled on the day of vaccination. The chain links TRBV5-1 to TRBJ2-2; 10 bases align to TRBD2. The TCR was taken from a man in his forties or fifties who received an inactivated influenza vaccine. CDR3 protein: CASRDGLAATGELFF. CDR3 DNA sequence: TGCGCCAGCAGAGACGGACTAGCGGCCACCGGGGAGCTGTTTTTT.